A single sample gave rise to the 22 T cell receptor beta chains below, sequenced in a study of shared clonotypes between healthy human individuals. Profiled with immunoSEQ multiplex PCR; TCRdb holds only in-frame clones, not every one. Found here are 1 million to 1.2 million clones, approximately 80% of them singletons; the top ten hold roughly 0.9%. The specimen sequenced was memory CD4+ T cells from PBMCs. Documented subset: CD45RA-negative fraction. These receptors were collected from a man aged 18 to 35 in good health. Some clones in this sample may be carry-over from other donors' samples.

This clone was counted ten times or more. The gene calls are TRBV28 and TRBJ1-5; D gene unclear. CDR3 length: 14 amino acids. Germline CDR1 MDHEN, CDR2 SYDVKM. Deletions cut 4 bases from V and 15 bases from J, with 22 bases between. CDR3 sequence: CASSSSLVEGLGHF. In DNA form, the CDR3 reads TGTGCCAGCAGTTCATCCCTCGTCGAGGGCCTTGGGCATTTT.

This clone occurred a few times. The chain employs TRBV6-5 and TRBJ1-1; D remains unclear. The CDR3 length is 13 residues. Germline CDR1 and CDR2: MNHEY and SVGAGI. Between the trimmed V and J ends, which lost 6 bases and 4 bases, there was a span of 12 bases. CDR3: CASSRTRGTEAFF. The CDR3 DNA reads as TGTGCCAGCAGCCGCACTCGGGGCACTGAAGCTTTCTTT.

In DNA, the CDR3 is TGCGCCAGCAGGACCACCGCGGGGGGCGAGCAGTACTTC. It encodes CASRTTAGGEQYF. The gene calls are TRBV10-2 and TRBJ2-7; 8 nucleotides agree with TRBD2. Germline V gene data show CDR1 as WSHSY and CDR2 as SAAADI. V was pared by 6 bases and J by 6 bases, with 7 bases of the junction left unmatched. The CDR3 has 13 residues.

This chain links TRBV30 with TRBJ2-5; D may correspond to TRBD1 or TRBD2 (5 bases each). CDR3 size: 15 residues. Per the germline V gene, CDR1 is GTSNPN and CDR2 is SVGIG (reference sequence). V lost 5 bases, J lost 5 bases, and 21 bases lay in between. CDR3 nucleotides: TGTGCCTGGGGACCGGGACGAAACTCGGGGGAGACCCAGTACTTC. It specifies CAWGPGRNSGETQYF.

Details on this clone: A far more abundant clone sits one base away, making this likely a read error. In DNA, the CDR3 is TGTGCCAGCAGCTTAGCCAATCAGCCCCAGCATTTT. It encodes CASSLANQPQHF. The V and J genes are TRBV7-8 and TRBJ1-5, with D uncertain. This CDR3 is 12 amino acids long. Trimming stripped 0 bases from V and 3 bases from J, with 0 bases between. Germline CDR1 reads SGHVS; CDR2 reads FQNEAQ.

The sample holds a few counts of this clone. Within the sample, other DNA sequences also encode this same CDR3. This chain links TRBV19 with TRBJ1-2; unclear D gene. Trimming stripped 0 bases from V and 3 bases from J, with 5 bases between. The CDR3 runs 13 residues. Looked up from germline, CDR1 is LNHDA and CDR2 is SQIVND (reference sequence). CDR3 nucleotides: TGTGCCAGTAGTATAGACAGGTACTATGGCTACACCTTC. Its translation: CASSIDRYYGYTF.

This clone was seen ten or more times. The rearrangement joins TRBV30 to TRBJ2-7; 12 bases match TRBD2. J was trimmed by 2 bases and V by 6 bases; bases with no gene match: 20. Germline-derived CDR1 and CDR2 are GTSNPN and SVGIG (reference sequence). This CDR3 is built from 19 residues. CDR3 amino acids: CACRQDRLAGVLQTYEQYF. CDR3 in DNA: TGTGCCTGCCGGCAGGATCGACTAGCGGGAGTTCTACAAACCTACGAGCAGTACTTC.

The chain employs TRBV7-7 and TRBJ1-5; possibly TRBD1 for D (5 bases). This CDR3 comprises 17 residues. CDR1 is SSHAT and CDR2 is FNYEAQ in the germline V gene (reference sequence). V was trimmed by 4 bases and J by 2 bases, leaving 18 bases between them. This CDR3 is CASSSHDIGGGNQPQHF. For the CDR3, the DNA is TGTGCCAGCAGCTCCCATGATATTGGGGGTGGCAATCAGCCCCAGCATTTT.

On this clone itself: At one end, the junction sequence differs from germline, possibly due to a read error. The CDR3 coding sequence is TGTGCCAACAGCCCAACTAGCGGACAAGAGACCCAGTACTTC. Protein: CANSPTSGQETQYF. The V call is TRBV7-3, the J call TRBJ2-5; 8 nucleotides line up with TRBD2. The CDR3 sequence is 14 residues long. Germline CDR1 reads SGHTA; CDR2 reads FQGTGA.

In DNA form, the CDR3 reads TGCGCCAGCCAGAGGGGAGGGAATGCAGATACGCAGTATTTT. This encodes CASQRGGNADTQYF. V is TRBV10-1 and J is TRBJ2-3, with 7 bases aligning to TRBD2. V trimming: 8 bases; J trimming: 4 bases; junction bases outside the gene matches: 9. This CDR3 has 14 residues. Germline CDR1 is WNHNN and CDR2 is SYGVQD (reference sequence).

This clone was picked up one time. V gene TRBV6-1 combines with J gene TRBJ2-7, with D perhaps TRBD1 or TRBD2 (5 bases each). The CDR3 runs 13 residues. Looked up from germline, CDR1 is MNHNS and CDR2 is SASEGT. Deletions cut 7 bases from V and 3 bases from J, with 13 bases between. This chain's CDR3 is CASMGVRVYEQYF. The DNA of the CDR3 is TGTGCCAGCATGGGGGTTCGTGTCTACGAGCAGTACTTC.

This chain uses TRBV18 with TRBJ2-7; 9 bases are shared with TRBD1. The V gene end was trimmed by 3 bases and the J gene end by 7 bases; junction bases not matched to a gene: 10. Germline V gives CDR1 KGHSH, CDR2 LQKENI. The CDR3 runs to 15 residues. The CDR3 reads CASSPPGQGSGEQYF. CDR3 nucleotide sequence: TGTGCCAGCTCACCGCCAGGACAGGGGAGTGGAGAGCAGTACTTC. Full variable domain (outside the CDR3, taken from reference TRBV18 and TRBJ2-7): NAGVMQNPRHLVRRRGQEARLRCSPMKGHSHVYWYRQLPEEGLKFMVYLQKENIIDESGMPKERFSAEFPKEGPSILRIQQVVRGDSAAYFCASSPPGQGSGEQYFGPGTRLTVT.

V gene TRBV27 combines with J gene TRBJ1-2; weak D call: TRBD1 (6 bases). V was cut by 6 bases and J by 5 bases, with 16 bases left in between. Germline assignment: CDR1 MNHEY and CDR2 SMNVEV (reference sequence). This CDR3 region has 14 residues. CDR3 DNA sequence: TGTGCCAGCAGATCCCAAACAGGGCTTTATGGCTACACCTTC. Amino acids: CASRSQTGLYGYTF.

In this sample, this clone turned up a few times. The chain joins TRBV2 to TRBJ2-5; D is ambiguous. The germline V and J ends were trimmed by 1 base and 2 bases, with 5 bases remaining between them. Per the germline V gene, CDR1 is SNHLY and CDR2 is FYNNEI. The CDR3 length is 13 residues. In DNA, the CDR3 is TGTGCCAGCAGTGAAGGGGGTCAAGAGACCCAGTACTTC. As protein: CASSEGGQETQYF.

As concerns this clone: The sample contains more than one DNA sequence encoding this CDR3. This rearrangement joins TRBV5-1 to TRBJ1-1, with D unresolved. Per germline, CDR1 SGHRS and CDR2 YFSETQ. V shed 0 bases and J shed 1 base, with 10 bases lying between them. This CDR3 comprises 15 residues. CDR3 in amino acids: CASSLAGPGNTEAFF. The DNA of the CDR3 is TGCGCCAGCAGCTTGGCCGGGCCAGGGAACACTGAAGCTTTCTTT. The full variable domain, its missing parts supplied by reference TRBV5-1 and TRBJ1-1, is KAGVTQTPRYLIKTRGQQVTLSCSPISGHRSVSWYQQTPGQGLQFLFEYFSETQRNKGNFPGRFSGRQFSNSRSEMNVSTLELGDSALYLCASSLAGPGNTEAFFGQGTRLTVV.

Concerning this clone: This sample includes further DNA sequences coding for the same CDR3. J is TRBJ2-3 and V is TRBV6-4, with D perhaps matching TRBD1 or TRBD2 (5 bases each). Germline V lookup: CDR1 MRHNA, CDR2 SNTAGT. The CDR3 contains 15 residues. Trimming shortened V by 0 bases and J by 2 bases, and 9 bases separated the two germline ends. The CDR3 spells CASSDSGRVTDTQYF. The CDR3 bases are TGTGCCAGCAGTGACTCGGGGCGGGTCACAGATACGCAGTATTTT.

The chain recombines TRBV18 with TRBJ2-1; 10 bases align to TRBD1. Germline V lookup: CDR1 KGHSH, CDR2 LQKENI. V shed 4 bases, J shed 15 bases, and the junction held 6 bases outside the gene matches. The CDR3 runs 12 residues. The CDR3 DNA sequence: TGTGCCAGCTCACAATCCCGGGACAGGGGGTTCTTC. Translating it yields CASSQSRDRGFF.

CDR3 loop: CASSRQGSGNTEAFF. The CDR3 nucleotides are TGTGCCAGCAGTAGACAGGGATCGGGGAACACTGAAGCTTTCTTT. The chain couples TRBV7-2 to TRBJ1-1, with 7 nucleotides matching TRBD1. After removal of 6 bases from V and 1 base from J, the junction contained 8 bases not matched to a gene. This CDR3 contains 15 residues. Germline assignment: CDR1 SGHTA and CDR2 FQGNSA. Drawing the rest from reference TRBV7-2 and TRBJ1-1, the complete variable domain is GAGVSQSPSNKVTEKGKDVELRCDPISGHTALYWYRQSLGQGLEFLIYFQGNSAPDKSGLPSDRFSAERTGGSVSTLTIQRTQQEDSAVYLCASSRQGSGNTEAFFGQGTRLTVV.

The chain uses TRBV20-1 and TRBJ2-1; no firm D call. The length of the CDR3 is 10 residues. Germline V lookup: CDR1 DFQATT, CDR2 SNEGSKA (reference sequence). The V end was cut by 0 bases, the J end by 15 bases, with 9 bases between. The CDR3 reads CSARDQLPFF. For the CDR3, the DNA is TGCAGTGCTAGAGATCAACTCCCGTTCTTC.

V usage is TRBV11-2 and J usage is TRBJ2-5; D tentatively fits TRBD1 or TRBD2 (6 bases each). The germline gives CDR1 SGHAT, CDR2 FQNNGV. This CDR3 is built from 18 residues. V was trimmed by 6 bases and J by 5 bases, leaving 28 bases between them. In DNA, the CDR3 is TGTGCCAGCAGTCTCTACCGGAGTGGAGAGGGGGGTTGGGAGACCCAGTACTTC. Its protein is CASSLYRSGEGGWETQYF.

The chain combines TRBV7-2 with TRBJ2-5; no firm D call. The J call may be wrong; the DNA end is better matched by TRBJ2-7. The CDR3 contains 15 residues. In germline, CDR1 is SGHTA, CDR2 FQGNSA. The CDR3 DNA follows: TGTGCCAGCAGCTTAGCTCGCGTCAGCTCCTACGAGCAGTACTTC. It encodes CASSLARVSSYEQYF.

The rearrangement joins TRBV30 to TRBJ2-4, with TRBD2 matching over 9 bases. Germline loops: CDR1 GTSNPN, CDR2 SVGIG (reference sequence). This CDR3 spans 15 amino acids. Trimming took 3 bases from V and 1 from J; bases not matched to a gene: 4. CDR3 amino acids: CAWRPSGRAKNIQYF. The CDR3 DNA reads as TGTGCCTGGAGACCCAGCGGGAGGGCCAAAAACATTCAGTACTTC.